These 10 T cell receptor beta chains were all obtained from the same sample, sequenced in a study of CD8 T cells in ankylosing spondylitis. Broader study findings: In ankylosing spondylitis blood, a motif of fewer than 10 highly homologous TCR beta variants appeared characteristic.

Their antigen targets remain unknown. TCRdb re-called the 5' RACE reads through MiXCR, storing one row per CDR3 protein. The table includes approximately 500,000 distinct CDR3 sequences, approximately 11% detected once. Sample: blood, either unsorted or a sorted T cell fraction (not recorded which). The receptors were gathered from a male donor with ankylosing spondylitis.

There are a few counts of this clonotype. The chain couples TRBV3-1 to TRBJ1-4, with D perhaps matching TRBD1 (5 bases). V was shortened by 3 bases and J by 4 bases, with 12 bases between the two germline ends. The CDR3 runs to 15 residues. CDR1 is LGHDT and CDR2 is YNNKEL in the germline V gene (reference sequence). The CDR3, as DNA: TGTGCCAGCAGCCACCGGGACCTAAATAATGAAAAACTGTTTTTT. Protein product: CASSHRDLNNEKLFF.

The rearrangement joins TRBV12-3 or TRBV12-4 to TRBJ1-5, with D hard to call. The CDR3 consists of 13 residues. V lost 1 base to trimming and J lost 4 bases, with 5 bases between them. This CDR3 reads CASSLDVNQPQHF. CDR3 nucleotide sequence: TGTGCCAGCAGTTTAGATGTAAATCAGCCCCAGCATTTT.

This clonotype was detected a few times. The chain employs TRBV25-1 and TRBJ2-6; a weak D match, TRBD2 (6 bases). With 0 bases removed from V and 4 bases from J, the gap between germline ends came to 13 bases. This CDR3 contains 17 residues. CDR1 and CDR2 from the germline V gene are MGHDK and SYGVNS. The CDR3 DNA reads TGTGCCAGCAGTGAATATATCGGAGGGCAAGGGGCCAACGTCCTGACTTTC. Its protein is CASSEYIGGQGANVLTF.

This sequence joins TRBV20-1 and TRBJ1-5; 7 nucleotides line up with TRBD1. Germline-derived CDR1 and CDR2 are DFQATT and SNEGSKA (reference sequence). The CDR3 contains 15 residues. J gave up 0 bases and V 6 bases, and 8 bases lay outside the gene matches. CDR3 bases: TGCAGTGCACCGGGACAGCCCTATAGCAATCAGCCCCAGCATTTT. Amino acids: CSAPGQPYSNQPQHF.

The chain couples TRBV27 to TRBJ2-6; D gene unclear. Germline V gives CDR1 MNHEY, CDR2 SMNVEV (reference sequence). V dropped 2 bases and J dropped 2 bases, with 10 bases sitting between them. The CDR3 is made up of 16 amino acids. CDR3 loop: CASSLAPYAGANVLTF. The CDR3 region has the DNA TGTGCCAGCAGTTTAGCCCCGTATGCTGGGGCCAACGTCCTGACTTTC.

This clonotype was recorded a few times. J is TRBJ1-1 and V is TRBV3-1, with D possibly TRBD1 on 6 matching bases. V was shortened by 3 bases and J by 11 bases, with 13 bases between the two germline ends. The germline gives CDR1 LGHDT, CDR2 YNNKEL (reference sequence). The CDR3 loop spans 12 amino acids. CDR3 region: CASSHLEGEAFF. In DNA, the CDR3 is TGTGCCAGCAGCCACCTTGAGGGGGAGGCTTTCTTT. The variable domain in full, completed from reference TRBV3-1 and TRBJ1-1, reads DTAVSQTPKYLVTQMGNDKSIKCEQNLGHDTMYWYKQDSKKFLKIMFSYNNKELIINETVPNRFSPKSPDKAHLNLHINSLELGDSAVYFCASSHLEGEAFFGQGTRLTVV.

This rearrangement joins TRBV12-3 or TRBV12-4 to TRBJ1-1; D call uncertain. Trimming cost V 3 bases and J 3 bases, with 8 bases left between them. This CDR3 is 13 amino acids long. The CDR3 sequence is CASSFGEDTEAFF. The CDR3 coding sequence is TGTGCCAGCAGTTTCGGGGAGGACACTGAAGCTTTCTTT.

The chain couples TRBV5-5 to TRBJ2-5; 7 positions agree with TRBD2. CDR1 SGHKS and CDR2 YYEKEE come from the germline V gene (reference sequence). The CDR3 is 13 amino acids. The trim removed 4 bases at V and 7 bases at J, leaving 7 bases unmatched. Here the CDR3 reads CASSAGGGSTQYF. CDR3 in DNA: TGTGCCAGCAGCGCTGGGGGGGGTTCGACCCAGTACTTC. The full variable domain, its missing parts supplied by reference TRBV5-5 and TRBJ2-5, is DAGVTQSPTHLIKTRGQQVTLRCSPISGHKSVSWYQQVLGQGPQFIFQYYEKEERGRGNFPDRFSARQFPNYSSELNVNALLLGDSALYLCASSAGGGSTQYFGPGTRLLVL.

In this sample, this clonotype turned up a few times. The chain carries TRBV20-1 and TRBJ2-1, with TRBD2 identical over 7 bases. Germline V gene sequence: CDR1 DFQATT, CDR2 SNEGSKA (reference sequence). This CDR3 is 12 amino acids long. Trimming took 3 bases from V and 8 from J; bases not matched to a gene: 4. The CDR3 spells CSARPGGDEQFF. CDR3 nucleotides: TGCAGTGCTAGGCCGGGGGGAGATGAGCAGTTCTTC.

This chain connects TRBV20-1 to TRBJ2-5; 13 bases are a match to TRBD2. V gave up 1 base and J gave up 4 bases; unmatched junction bases: 6. This CDR3 comprises 16 residues. Germline lookup yields CDR1 DFQATT and CDR2 SNEGSKA (reference sequence). The CDR3 protein is CSARVGGLAGRETQYF. Here the CDR3 DNA reads TGCAGTGCTAGAGTCGGGGGACTAGCGGGACGAGAGACCCAGTACTTC.